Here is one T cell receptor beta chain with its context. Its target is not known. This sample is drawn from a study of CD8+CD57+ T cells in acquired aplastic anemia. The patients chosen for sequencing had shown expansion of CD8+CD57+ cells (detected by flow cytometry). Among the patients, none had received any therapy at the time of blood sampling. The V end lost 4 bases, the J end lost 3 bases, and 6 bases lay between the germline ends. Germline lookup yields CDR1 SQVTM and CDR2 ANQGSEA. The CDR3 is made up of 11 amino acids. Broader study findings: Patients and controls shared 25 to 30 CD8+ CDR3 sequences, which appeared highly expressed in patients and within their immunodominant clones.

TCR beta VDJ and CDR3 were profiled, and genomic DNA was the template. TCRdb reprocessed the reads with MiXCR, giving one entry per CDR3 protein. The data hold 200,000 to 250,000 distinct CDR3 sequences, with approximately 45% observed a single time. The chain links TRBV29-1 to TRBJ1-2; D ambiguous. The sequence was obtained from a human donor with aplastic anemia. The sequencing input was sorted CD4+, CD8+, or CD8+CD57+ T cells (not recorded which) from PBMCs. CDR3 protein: CSVVSDYGYTF. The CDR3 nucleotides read TGCAGCGTTGTGTCAGACTATGGCTACACCTTC.